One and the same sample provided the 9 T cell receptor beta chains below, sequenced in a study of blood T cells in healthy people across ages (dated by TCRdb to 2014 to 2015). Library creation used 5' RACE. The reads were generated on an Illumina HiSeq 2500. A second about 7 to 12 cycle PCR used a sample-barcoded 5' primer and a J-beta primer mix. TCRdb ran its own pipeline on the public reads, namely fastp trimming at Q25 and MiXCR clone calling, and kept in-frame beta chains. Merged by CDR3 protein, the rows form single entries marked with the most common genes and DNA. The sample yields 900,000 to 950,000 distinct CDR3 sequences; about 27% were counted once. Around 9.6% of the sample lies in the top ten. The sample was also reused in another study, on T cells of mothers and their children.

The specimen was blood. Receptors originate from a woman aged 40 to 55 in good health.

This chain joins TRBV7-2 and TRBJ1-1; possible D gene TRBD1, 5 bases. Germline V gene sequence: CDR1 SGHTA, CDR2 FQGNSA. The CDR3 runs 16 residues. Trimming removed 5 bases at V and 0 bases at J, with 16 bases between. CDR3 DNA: TGTGCCAGCAGCAGCCCCTGGGGCAGAATGAACACTGAAGCTTTCTTT. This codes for CASSSPWGRMNTEAFF.

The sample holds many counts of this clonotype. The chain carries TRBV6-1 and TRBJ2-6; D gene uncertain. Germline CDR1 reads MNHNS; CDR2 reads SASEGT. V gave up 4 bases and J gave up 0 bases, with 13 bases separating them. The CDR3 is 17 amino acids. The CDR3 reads CASSAQTGSSGANVLTF. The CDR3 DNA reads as TGTGCCAGCAGTGCCCAGACGGGCTCCTCTGGGGCCAACGTCCTGACTTTC.

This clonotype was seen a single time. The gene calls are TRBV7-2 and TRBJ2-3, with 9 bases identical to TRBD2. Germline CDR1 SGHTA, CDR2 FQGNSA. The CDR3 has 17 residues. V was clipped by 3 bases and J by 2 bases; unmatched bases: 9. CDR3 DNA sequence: TGTGCCAGCAGCTTTTCAAAGCGGGGGGACTACACAGATACGCAGTATTTT. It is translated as CASSFSKRGDYTDTQYF.

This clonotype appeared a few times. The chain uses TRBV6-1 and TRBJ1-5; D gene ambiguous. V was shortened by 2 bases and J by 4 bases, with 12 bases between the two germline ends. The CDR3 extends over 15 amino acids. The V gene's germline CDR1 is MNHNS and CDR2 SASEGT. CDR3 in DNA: TGTGCCAGCAGTGAACAAGGACCGGAGAATCAGCCCCAGCATTTT. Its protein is CASSEQGPENQPQHF.

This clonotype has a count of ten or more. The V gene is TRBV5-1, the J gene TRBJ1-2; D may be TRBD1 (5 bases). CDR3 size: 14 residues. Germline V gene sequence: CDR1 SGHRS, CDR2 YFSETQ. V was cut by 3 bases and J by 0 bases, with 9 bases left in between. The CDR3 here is CASSSTDTNYGYTF. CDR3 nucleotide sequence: TGCGCCAGCAGCTCGACAGATACTAACTATGGCTACACCTTC.

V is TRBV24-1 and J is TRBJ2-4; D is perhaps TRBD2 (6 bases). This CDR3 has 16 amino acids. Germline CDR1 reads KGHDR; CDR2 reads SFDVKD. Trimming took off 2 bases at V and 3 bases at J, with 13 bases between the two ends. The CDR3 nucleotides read TGTGCCACCAGTGATTCCGGGGGAAGCGACAAAAACATTCAGTACTTC. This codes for CATSDSGGSDKNIQYF.

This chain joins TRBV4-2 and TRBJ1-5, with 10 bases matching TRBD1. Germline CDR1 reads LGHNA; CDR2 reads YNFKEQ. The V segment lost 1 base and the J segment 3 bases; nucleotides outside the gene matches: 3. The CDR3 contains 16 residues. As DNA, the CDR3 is TGTGCCAGCAGCCAAGGGGACAGGGGATCCAATCAGCCCCAGCATTTT. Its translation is CASSQGDRGSNQPQHF.

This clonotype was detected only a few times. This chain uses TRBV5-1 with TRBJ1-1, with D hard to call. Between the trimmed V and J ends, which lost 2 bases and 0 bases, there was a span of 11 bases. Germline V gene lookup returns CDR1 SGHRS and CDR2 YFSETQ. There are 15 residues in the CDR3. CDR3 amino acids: CASSLSTSMNTEAFF. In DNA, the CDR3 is TGCGCCAGCAGCTTAAGTACCTCGATGAACACTGAAGCTTTCTTT. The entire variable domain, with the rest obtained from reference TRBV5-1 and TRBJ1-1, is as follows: KAGVTQTPRYLIKTRGQQVTLSCSPISGHRSVSWYQQTPGQGLQFLFEYFSETQRNKGNFPGRFSGRQFSNSRSEMNVSTLELGDSALYLCASSLSTSMNTEAFFGQGTRLTVV.

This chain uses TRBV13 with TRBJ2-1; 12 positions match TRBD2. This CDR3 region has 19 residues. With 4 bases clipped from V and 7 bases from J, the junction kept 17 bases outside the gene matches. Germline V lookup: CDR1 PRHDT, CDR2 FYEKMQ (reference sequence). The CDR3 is CASSYRTSGISRGWNEQFF. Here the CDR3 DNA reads TGTGCCAGCAGCTACAGGACTAGCGGGATATCTCGGGGATGGAATGAGCAGTTCTTC.